A single TCR beta chain is shown here with its context. Method: immunoSEQ multiplex PCR; TCRdb's copy keeps in-frame clones and lacks some. The sample lists more than 90,000 clones; 96% were seen once. In germline, CDR1 is LNHDA, CDR2 SQIVND (reference sequence). There are 14 residues in the CDR3. Trimming removed 6 bases from V and 7 bases from J, with 16 bases in between. This sample is part of a study of technical replicates of blood from a few donors. Sequencing used T cells isolated from PBMCs. This TCR was recovered from a human donor in good health. The chain recombines TRBV19 with TRBJ2-1; maybe TRBD2 (5 bases). The CDR3 is CASSLEGWGNEQFF. Here the CDR3 DNA reads TGTGCCAGTAGCCTAGAGGGTTGGGGTAATGAGCAGTTCTTC.